This record covers a single T cell receptor (beta chain). These data belong to a study of shared clonotypes between healthy human individuals. The unsorted PBMC replicate PCRs were performed with 300 ng DNA, around 32,000 T cell genomes. Generated by immunoSEQ multiplex PCR, the TCRdb table keeps only in-frame clones and is missing some. The table has roughly 480,000 clones, around 80% seen once. Source material: PBMCs. This clonotype originated in a woman in her 40s in good health. Some clones in this sample may be carry-over from other donors' samples.

The CDR3 coding sequence is TGTGCCAGCAGCTTCCGGTCAGCAGCCCGCAATGAGCAGTTCTTC. Protein: CASSFRSAARNEQFF. This chain uses TRBV7-2 with TRBJ2-1; D call uncertain. Between the trimmed V and J ends, which lost 3 bases and 6 bases, there was a span of 15 bases. Germline values: CDR1 SGHTA, CDR2 FQGNSA. The CDR3 totals 15 residues.